This T cell receptor (beta chain) was observed in a study of blood T cell repertoires in COVID-19. Background on the study: Material from acute and convalescent COVID-19 was sourced from the United States, Italy and Spain. In each case, the material was cDNA or gDNA derived from T cells, B-cell-depleted T cells, or PBMCs.

Clones were read by immunoSEQ multiplex PCR, and TCRdb kept only the in-frame ones, dropping some. The data hold 50,000 to 70,000 clones, with over 75% observed a single time. Sequencing used peripheral blood. This clonotype was obtained from a man in his sixties with active or convalescent COVID-19.

The DNA for the CDR3 is TGTGCCAGCAGGGGGGGGCGAGGGGCTGAAAAACTGTTTTTT. This translates into CASRGGRGAEKLFF. This rearrangement joins TRBV2 to TRBJ1-4; a weak D match, TRBD1 (6 bases). This CDR3 comprises 14 residues. The germline V gene has CDR1 SNHLY and CDR2 FYNNEI. The V gene lost 6 bases and the J gene lost 7 bases, with 15 bases spanning the gap. Filled out from reference TRBV2 and TRBJ1-4, the complete variable domain reads EPEVTQTPSHQVTQMGQEVILRCVPISNHLYFYWYRQILGQKVEFLVSFYNNEISEKSEIFDDQFSVERPDGSNFTLKIRSTKLEDSAMYFCASRGGRGAEKLFFGSGTQLSVL.